The 5 T cell receptor beta chains reported below all come from one sample, sequenced in a study of cytomegalovirus exposure and HLA in healthy donors. Data came from immunoSEQ multiplex PCR; TCRdb stores just in-frame clones and leaves some out. Of roughly 98,000 clones listed, roughly nine tenths are singletons. The sample comprised PBMCs. The receptor set was obtained from a man between 18 and 29 years old in good health and CMV-seropositive.

The V gene is TRBV6-5, the J gene TRBJ2-3; a possible D gene is TRBD1 (5 bases). There are 14 residues in the CDR3. Germline-derived CDR1 and CDR2 are MNHEY and SVGAGI. The V gene lost 10 bases and the J gene lost 0 bases, with 14 bases spanning the gap. The DNA of the CDR3 is TGTGCCACCGTAGGGGCCTCTAGCACAGATACGCAGTATTTT. It translates to CATVGASSTDTQYF.

The chain uses TRBV6-6 and TRBJ1-5, with unresolved D. V lost 2 bases, J lost 5 bases, and 13 bases lay in between. Germline V CDR1 and CDR2: MNHNY, SVGAGI (reference sequence). The CDR3 loop spans 15 amino acids. For the CDR3, the DNA is TGTGCCAGCAGTTACCACGGACTACCGGATCAGCCCCAGCATTTT. It codes for CASSYHGLPDQPQHF.

V usage is TRBV21-1 and J usage is TRBJ1-5; the DNA was not used to check the table's D call, TRBD1. TRBV21-1 is given as a pseudogene. This CDR3 is built from 13 residues. In DNA form, the CDR3 reads TGTGCCAGCAGCAAAGCAGGGGATCAGCCCCAGCATTTT. This sequence encodes CASSKAGDQPQHF.

V and J are TRBV11-2 and TRBJ2-7; 12 nucleotides agree with TRBD1. Germline CDR1 SGHAT, CDR2 FQNNGV. This CDR3 has 15 amino acids. V gave up 5 bases and J gave up 7 bases; unmatched junction bases: 9. The DNA for the CDR3 is TGTGCCAGCAGCCAAGGGGACAGGGGGCTGGTGGAGCAGTACTTC. Translation: CASSQGDRGLVEQYF.

This clone was observed once. V usage is TRBV5-8 and J usage is TRBJ1-5; TRBD1 agrees at 8 bases. The CDR3 spans 16 residues. The V segment lost 4 bases and the J segment 2 bases; nucleotides outside the gene matches: 8. The germline gives CDR1 SGHTS, CDR2 YDEGEE. The CDR3 spells CASSRHGQGGNQPQHF. The CDR3 nucleotides are TGTGCCAGCAGCCGACACGGACAGGGTGGCAATCAGCCCCAGCATTTT.